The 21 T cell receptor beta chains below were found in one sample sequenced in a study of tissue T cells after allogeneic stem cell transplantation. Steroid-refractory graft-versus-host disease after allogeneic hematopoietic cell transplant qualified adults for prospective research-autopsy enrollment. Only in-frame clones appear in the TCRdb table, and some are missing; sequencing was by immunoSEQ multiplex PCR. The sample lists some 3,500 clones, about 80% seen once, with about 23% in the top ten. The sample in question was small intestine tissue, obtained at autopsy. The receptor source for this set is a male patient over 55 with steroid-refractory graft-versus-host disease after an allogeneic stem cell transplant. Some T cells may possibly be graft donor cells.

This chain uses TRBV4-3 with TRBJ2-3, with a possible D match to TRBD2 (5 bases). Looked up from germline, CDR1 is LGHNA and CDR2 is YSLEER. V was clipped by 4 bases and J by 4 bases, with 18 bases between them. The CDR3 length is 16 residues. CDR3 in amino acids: CASSPRSGYIADTQYF. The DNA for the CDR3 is TGCGCCAGCAGCCCCCGCTCGGGGTATATCGCAGATACGCAGTATTTT.

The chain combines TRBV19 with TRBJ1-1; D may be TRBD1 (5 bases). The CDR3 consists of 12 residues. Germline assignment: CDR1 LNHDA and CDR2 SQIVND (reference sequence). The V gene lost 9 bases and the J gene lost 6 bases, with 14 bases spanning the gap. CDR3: CASKGGVPEAFF. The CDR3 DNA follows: TGTGCCAGCAAGGGAGGGGTCCCTGAAGCTTTCTTT.

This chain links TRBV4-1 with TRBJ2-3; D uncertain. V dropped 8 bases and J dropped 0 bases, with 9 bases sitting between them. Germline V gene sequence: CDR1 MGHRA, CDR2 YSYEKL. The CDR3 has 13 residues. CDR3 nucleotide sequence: TGCGCCAGCCTGCCTGAGAGCACAGATACGCAGTATTTT. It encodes CASLPESTDTQYF.

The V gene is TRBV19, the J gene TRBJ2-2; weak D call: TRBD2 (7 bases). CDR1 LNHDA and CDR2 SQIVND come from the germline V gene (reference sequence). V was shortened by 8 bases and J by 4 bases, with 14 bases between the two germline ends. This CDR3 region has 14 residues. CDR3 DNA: TGTGCCAGTCTGAGGAGGGGGGGCACCGGGGAGCTGTTTTTT. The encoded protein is CASLRRGGTGELFF.

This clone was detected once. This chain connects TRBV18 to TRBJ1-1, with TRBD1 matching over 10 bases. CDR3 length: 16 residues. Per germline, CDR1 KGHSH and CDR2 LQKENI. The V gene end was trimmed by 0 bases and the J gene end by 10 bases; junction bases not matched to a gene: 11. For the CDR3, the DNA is TGTGCCAGCTCACCACCCCCCGGGACAGGGGTCTTCTCAGCTTTCTTT. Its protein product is CASSPPPGTGVFSAFF.

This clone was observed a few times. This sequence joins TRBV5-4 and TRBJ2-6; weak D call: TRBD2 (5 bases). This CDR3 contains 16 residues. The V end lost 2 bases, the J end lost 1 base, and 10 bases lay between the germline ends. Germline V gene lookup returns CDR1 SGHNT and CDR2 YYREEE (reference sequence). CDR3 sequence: CASSFGLISGANVLTF. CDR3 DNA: TGTGCCAGCAGCTTCGGACTGATTTCTGGGGCCAACGTCCTGACTTTC. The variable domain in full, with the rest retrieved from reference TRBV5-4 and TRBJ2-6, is ETGVTQSPTHLIKTRGQQVTLRCSSQSGHNTVSWYQQALGQGPQFIFQYYREEENGRGNFPPRFSGLQFPNYSSELNVNALELDDSALYLCASSFGLISGANVLTFGAGSRLTVL.

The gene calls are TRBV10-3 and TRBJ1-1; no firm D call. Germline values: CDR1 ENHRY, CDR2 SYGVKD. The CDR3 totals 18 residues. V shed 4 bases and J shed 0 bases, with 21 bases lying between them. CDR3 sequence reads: CAISGKSGGTLMNTEAFF. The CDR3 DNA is TGTGCCATCAGTGGTAAGTCCGGCGGAACCCTCATGAACACTGAAGCTTTCTTT.

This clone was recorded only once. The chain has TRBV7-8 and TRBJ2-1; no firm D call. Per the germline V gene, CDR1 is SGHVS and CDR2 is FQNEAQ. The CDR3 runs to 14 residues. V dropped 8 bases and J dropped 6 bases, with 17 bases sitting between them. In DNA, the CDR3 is TGTGCCAGCCTACCGCAGTCCGTGGGCAATGAGCAGTTCTTC. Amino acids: CASLPQSVGNEQFF.

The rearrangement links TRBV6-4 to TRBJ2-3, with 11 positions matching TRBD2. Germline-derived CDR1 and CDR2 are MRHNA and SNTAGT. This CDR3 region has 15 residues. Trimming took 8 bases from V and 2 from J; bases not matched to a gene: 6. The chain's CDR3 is CASHETSGNTDTQYF. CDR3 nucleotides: TGTGCCAGCCATGAGACTAGCGGGAACACAGATACGCAGTATTTT.

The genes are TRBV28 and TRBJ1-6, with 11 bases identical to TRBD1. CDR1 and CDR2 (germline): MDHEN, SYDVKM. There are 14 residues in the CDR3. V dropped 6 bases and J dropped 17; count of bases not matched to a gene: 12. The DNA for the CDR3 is TGTGCCAGCAGCCCGGGGACAGGGGGGCTGAATGTCCACTTT. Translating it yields CASSPGTGGLNVHF.

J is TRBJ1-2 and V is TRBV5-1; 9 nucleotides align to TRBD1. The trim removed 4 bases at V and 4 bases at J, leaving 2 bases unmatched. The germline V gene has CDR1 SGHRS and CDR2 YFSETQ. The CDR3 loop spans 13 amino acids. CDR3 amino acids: CASSGTGTYGYTF. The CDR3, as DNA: TGCGCCAGCAGCGGGACAGGGACCTATGGCTACACCTTC. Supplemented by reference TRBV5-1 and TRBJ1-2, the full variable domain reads KAGVTQTPRYLIKTRGQQVTLSCSPISGHRSVSWYQQTPGQGLQFLFEYFSETQRNKGNFPGRFSGRQFSNSRSEMNVSTLELGDSALYLCASSGTGTYGYTFGSGTRLTVV.

As DNA, the CDR3 is TGTGCCAGCAGTCGGACAGACACCTATGGCTACACCTTC. It encodes CASSRTDTYGYTF. The genes are TRBV6-5 and TRBJ1-2; a possible D gene is TRBD1 (6 bases). Germline loops: CDR1 MNHEY, CDR2 SVGAGI. CDR3 length: 13 residues. V gave up 5 bases and J gave up 4 bases, with 11 bases separating them.

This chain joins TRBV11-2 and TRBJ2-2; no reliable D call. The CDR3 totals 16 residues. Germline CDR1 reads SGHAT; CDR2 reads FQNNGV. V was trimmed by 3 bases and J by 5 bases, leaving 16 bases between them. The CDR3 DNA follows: TGTGCCAGCAGCTTGTTACCGGGTCGAGAGACCGGGGAGCTGTTTTTT. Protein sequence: CASSLLPGRETGELFF.

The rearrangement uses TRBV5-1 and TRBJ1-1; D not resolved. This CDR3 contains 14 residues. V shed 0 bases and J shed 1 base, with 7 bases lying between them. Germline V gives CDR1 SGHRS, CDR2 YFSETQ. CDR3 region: CASSLAEGNTEAFF. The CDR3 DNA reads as TGCGCCAGCAGCTTGGCCGAGGGGAACACTGAAGCTTTCTTT.

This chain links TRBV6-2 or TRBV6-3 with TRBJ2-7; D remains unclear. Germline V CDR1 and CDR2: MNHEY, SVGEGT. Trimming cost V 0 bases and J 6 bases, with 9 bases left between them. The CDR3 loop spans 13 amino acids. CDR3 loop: CASSYSGEREQYF. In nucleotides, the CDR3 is TGTGCCAGCAGTTACTCTGGGGAACGCGAGCAGTACTTC.

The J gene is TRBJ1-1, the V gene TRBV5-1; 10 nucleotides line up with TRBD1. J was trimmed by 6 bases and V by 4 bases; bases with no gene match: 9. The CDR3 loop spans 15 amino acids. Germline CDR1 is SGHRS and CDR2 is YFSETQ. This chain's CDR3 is CASSGTGTGAAEAFF. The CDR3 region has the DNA TGCGCCAGCAGCGGGACCGGGACAGGGGCCGCTGAAGCTTTCTTT.

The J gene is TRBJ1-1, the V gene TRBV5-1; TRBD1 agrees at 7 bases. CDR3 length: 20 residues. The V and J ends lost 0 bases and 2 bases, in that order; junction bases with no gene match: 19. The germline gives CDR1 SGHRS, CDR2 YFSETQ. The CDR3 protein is CASSLAIERQGRRPNTEAFF. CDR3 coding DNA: TGCGCCAGCAGCTTGGCCATAGAGAGACAGGGCAGGCGGCCTAACACTGAAGCTTTCTTT.

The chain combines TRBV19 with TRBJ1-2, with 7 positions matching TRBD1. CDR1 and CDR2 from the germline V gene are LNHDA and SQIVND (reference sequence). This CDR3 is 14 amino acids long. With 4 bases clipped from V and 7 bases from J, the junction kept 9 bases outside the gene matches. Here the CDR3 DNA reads TGTGCCAGTAGTACAAACAGGGGTCGTAGTGGCTACACCTTC. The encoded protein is CASSTNRGRSGYTF. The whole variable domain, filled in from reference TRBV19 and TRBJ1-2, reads DGGITQSPKYLFRKEGQNVTLSCEQNLNHDAMYWYRQDPGQGLRLIYYSQIVNDFQKGDIAEGYSVSREKKESFPLTVTSAQKNPTAFYLCASSTNRGRSGYTFGSGTRLTVV.

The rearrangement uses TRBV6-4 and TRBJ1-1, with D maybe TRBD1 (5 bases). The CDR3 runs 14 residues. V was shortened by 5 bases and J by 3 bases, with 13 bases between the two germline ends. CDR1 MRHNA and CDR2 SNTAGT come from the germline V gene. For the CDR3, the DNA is TGTGCCAGCAGTAGGGACCCTAGAGACACTGAAGCTTTCTTT. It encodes CASSRDPRDTEAFF.

CDR3 sequence (DNA): TGTGCCACAGGGGTTGGGTCCTACGAGCAGTACTTC. Protein: CATGVGSYEQYF. The chain carries TRBV6-5 and TRBJ2-7, with D perhaps matching TRBD1 (6 bases). Trimming removed 10 bases at V and 1 base at J, with 11 bases between. Germline lookup yields CDR1 MNHEY and CDR2 SVGAGI. CDR3 length: 12 amino acids.

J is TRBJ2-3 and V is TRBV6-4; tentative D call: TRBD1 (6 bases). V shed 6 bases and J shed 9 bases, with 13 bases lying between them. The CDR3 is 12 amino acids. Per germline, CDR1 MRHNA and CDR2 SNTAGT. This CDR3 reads CASSEQGSTQYF. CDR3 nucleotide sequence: TGTGCCAGCAGCGAACAGGGCTCCACGCAGTATTTT.